The rows below give T cell receptor beta chains drawn from one sample of a study of T cells in Graves' hyperthyroidism and ophthalmopathy. TCRdb itself ran the multiplex PCR reads through MiXCR, one entry per CDR3 protein. The sample includes hundreds of thousands of distinct CDR3 sequences, about 15% of them seen just once. Sequencing was done on a sample of blood. The receptors were sampled from a woman aged 30 to 39 with Graves' hyperthyroidism. Both conserved end residues are part of each CDR3. D genes are given only for firm matches.

V	D	J	CDR3
TRBV2	NA	TRBJ1-4	CASSVRSGMNEKLFF
TRBV20-1	TRBD2	TRBJ2-5	CSAPPRTSGSETQYF
TRBV28	NA	TRBJ1-2	CASSFLGGKWDGYTF
TRBV5-1	TRBD2	TRBJ2-1	CASSLGLAGEAEQFF
TRBV7-9	NA	TRBJ1-5	CASSLGRGQPQHF
TRBV19	NA	TRBJ1-2	CASSKGREVYGYTF
TRBV14	NA	TRBJ1-5	CASQGTQPQHF
TRBV5-4	NA	TRBJ1-1	CASTTGIMNTEAFF
TRBV12-3/TRBV12-4	NA	TRBJ2-1	CASSFSGATEQFF
TRBV11-2	TRBD1	TRBJ1-5	CASSLGSQGAINQPQHF
TRBV20-1	NA	TRBJ1-6	CSARQGVGTYNSPLHF
TRBV6-6	TRBD1	TRBJ1-4	CASSYNPGQPNEKLFF
TRBV28	TRBD1	TRBJ1-5	CASSWDRGRNQPQHF
TRBV10-3	TRBD2	TRBJ2-1	CAISEVAGVSYNEQFF
TRBV6-1	TRBD2	TRBJ2-7	CASKREGSSYEQYF
TRBV4-1	TRBD2	TRBJ2-3	CASSQLAGVSDTQYF
TRBV6-1	TRBD1	TRBJ2-7	CASPVGTGGYYEQYF
TRBV7-8	TRBD2	TRBJ2-2	CASSGGGGRTRELFF
TRBV24-1	TRBD2	TRBJ2-1	CATSDRQAGGLYNEQFF
TRBV6-1	NA	TRBJ1-5	CASRHLGQEDKHQPQHF
TRBV9	TRBD1	TRBJ2-1	CASSARDRGLVEQFF
TRBV11-1	NA	TRBJ1-1	CASSLVPPSEAFF
TRBV27	NA	TRBJ2-7	CASSGQRSSYEQYF
TRBV19	NA	TRBJ2-2	CASSMGPHTGELFF
TRBV27	TRBD1	TRBJ1-1	CASSRSTGVGTEAFF
TRBV4-1	NA	TRBJ1-2	CASSHPGTLYGYTF
TRBV18	NA	TRBJ1-2	CASSPGRANYGYTF
TRBV2	TRBD1	TRBJ1-3	CASGDRGNTIYF
TRBV2	NA	TRBJ1-1	CASTERGGTNTEAFF
TRBV5-6	NA	TRBJ1-5	CASSPSGRANNQPQHF
TRBV12-3/TRBV12-4	TRBD1	TRBJ1-5	CASSLLGTGSNQPQHF
TRBV7-8	NA	TRBJ2-6	CASSLAQGFRAF
TRBV20-1	NA	TRBJ1-3	CSARRGRLGDNSGNTIYF
TRBV5-6	NA	TRBJ2-7	CASSQDRHYEQYF
TRBV7-8	TRBD2	TRBJ2-1	CASRAGGPIYEQFF
TRBV27	NA	TRBJ1-5	CASSKQGSNQPQHF
TRBV12-3/TRBV12-4	NA	TRBJ2-6	CASRNGGPGANVLTF
TRBV29-1	NA	TRBJ2-7	CSGGGGPYEQYF
TRBV6-5	NA	TRBJ2-5	CASSYPGDQETQYF
TRBV24-1	TRBD2	TRBJ2-3	CATSVGSGGHTDTQYF
TRBV11-2	TRBD2	TRBJ2-1	CASSPSITSGLYNEQFF
TRBV7-2	TRBD2	TRBJ2-3	CASSLRLAGEGGNTQYF
TRBV7-9	NA	TRBJ2-3	CASFSGTDTQYF
TRBV6-1	NA	TRBJ1-1	CASSEPVAASEAFF
TRBV5-1	NA	TRBJ1-2	CASSKQDYGYTF
TRBV28	TRBD1	TRBJ2-7	CASSTPGQGTYEQYF
TRBV7-8	NA	TRBJ1-5	CASSLEAGDDSQHF